This is a list of T cell receptor beta chains from one sample in a study of Ad26.COV2.S vaccination and SARS-CoV-2 variants. Sequencing was performed with immunoSEQ multiplex PCR; in TCRdb, only in-frame clones are kept and a portion is missing. This table holds about 180,000 clones, 87% found once. Sequencing was performed on peripheral blood, taken after recovery from COVID-19. The receptors were sampled from a human donor who had recovered from COVID-19. Both conserved end residues are part of each CDR3. Fields, in order: D gene, clone size, V gene, J gene, CDR3 protein, CDR3 DNA. D genes are given only for firm matches. Size tells how often a clone was seen (once, few, many) or the class of an expanded clone, and some rows leave it out.

d_call: TRBD1
clone_size: .
v_call: TRBV7-2
j_call: TRBJ1-1
cdr3_aa: CASSPSRHTHRDRVAFF
cdr3_nt: TGTGCCAGCAGCCCTAGCCGGCACACCCACCGGGACAGGGTAGCTTTCTTT

d_call: TRBD1
clone_size: .
v_call: TRBV5-1
j_call: TRBJ1-5
cdr3_aa: CASSGTGDSNQPQHF
cdr3_nt: TGCGCCAGCTCCGGGACAGGGGATAGCAATCAGCCCCAGCATTTT

d_call: .
clone_size: .
v_call: TRBV6-5
j_call: TRBJ1-5
cdr3_aa: CASTPGHFPEQPQHF
cdr3_nt: TGTGCCAGCACCCCGGGACACTTCCCCGAACAGCCCCAGCATTTT

d_call: TRBD1
clone_size: .
v_call: TRBV10-1
j_call: TRBJ1-6
cdr3_aa: CATRGGTGVYNSPLHF
cdr3_nt: TGCGCCACCCGAGGGGGGACAGGGGTCTATAATTCACCCCTCCACTTT

d_call: .
clone_size: .
v_call: TRBV28
j_call: TRBJ1-6
cdr3_aa: CASLSTGFDNSPLHF
cdr3_nt: TGTGCCAGTCTATCAACGGGATTCGATAATTCACCCCTCCACTTT

d_call: .
clone_size: .
v_call: TRBV5-4
j_call: TRBJ2-1
cdr3_aa: CASRTNNEQFF
cdr3_nt: TGTGCCAGCAGGACGAACAATGAGCAGTTCTTC

d_call: .
clone_size: .
v_call: TRBV11-3
j_call: TRBJ2-7
cdr3_aa: CASSPHAQYEQYF
cdr3_nt: TGTGCCAGCAGCCCCCACGCCCAATACGAGCAGTACTTC

d_call: .
clone_size: .
v_call: TRBV6-5
j_call: TRBJ1-1
cdr3_aa: CASSRNTGNREAFF
cdr3_nt: TGTGCCAGCAGTCGGAATACAGGGAATCGGGAAGCTTTCTTT

d_call: .
clone_size: .
v_call: TRBV28
j_call: TRBJ1-2
cdr3_aa: CASSLGRADGYTF
cdr3_nt: TGTGCCAGCAGTTTAGGCAGGGCGGATGGCTACACCTTC

d_call: TRBD1
clone_size: .
v_call: TRBV3-1/TRBV3-2
j_call: TRBJ2-5
cdr3_aa: CASSPRGRLVETQYF
cdr3_nt: TGTGCCAGCAGCCCCAGGGGGCGCTTGGTAGAGACCCAGTACTTC

d_call: TRBD2
clone_size: .
v_call: TRBV6-5
j_call: TRBJ2-7
cdr3_aa: CASSSTSGIYEQYF
cdr3_nt: TGTGCCAGCAGTTCGACTAGCGGTATCTACGAGCAGTACTTC

d_call: .
clone_size: few
v_call: TRBV4-1
j_call: TRBJ1-1
cdr3_aa: CASSQEGVLIGGTEAFF
cdr3_nt: TGCGCCAGCAGCCAAGAGGGGGTGTTGATCGGTGGGACTGAAGCTTTCTTT

d_call: TRBD1
clone_size: .
v_call: TRBV18
j_call: TRBJ1-1
cdr3_aa: CASSQAGQGTEAFF
cdr3_nt: TGTGCCAGCTCACAGGCTGGACAGGGGACTGAAGCTTTCTTT

d_call: .
clone_size: .
v_call: TRBV9
j_call: TRBJ2-5
cdr3_aa: CASSGPDGWETQYF
cdr3_nt: TGTGCCAGCAGCGGCCCGGACGGGTGGGAGACCCAGTACTTC

d_call: TRBD1
clone_size: .
v_call: TRBV6-6
j_call: TRBJ1-5
cdr3_aa: CASDRVGGQPQHF
cdr3_nt: TGTGCCAGCGACAGGGTAGGAGGTCAGCCCCAGCATTTT

d_call: TRBD1
clone_size: .
v_call: TRBV9
j_call: TRBJ1-1
cdr3_aa: CASGQVTNTEAFF
cdr3_nt: TGTGCCAGTGGACAGGTGACGAACACTGAAGCTTTCTTT

d_call: .
clone_size: few
v_call: TRBV18
j_call: TRBJ1-1
cdr3_aa: CASSPSDTRGAFF
cdr3_nt: TGTGCCAGCTCACCTTCAGACACTCGAGGGGCTTTCTTT

d_call: .
clone_size: .
v_call: TRBV11-1
j_call: TRBJ2-7
cdr3_aa: CASSLGTSSYEQYF
cdr3_nt: TGTGCCAGCAGCTTAGGGACAAGCTCCTACGAGCAGTACTTC

d_call: .
clone_size: .
v_call: TRBV29-1
j_call: TRBJ2-3
cdr3_aa: CSVAGSTDTQYF
cdr3_nt: TGTAGCGTAGCAGGGTCAACAGATACGCAGTATTTT

d_call: .
clone_size: .
v_call: TRBV25-1
j_call: TRBJ1-1
cdr3_aa: CASSEGPSGDTEAFF
cdr3_nt: TGTGCCAGCAGTGAAGGCCCTTCAGGAGACACTGAAGCTTTCTTT

d_call: .
clone_size: .
v_call: TRBV5-1
j_call: TRBJ2-7
cdr3_aa: CASSLEGGGPEEQYF
cdr3_nt: TGCGCCAGCAGCTTGGAGGGGGGAGGGCCAGAAGAGCAGTACTTC

d_call: .
clone_size: once
v_call: TRBV11-2
j_call: TRBJ2-3
cdr3_aa: CASSLERAGPRTQYF
cdr3_nt: TGTGCCAGCAGCTTGGAGAGGGCGGGTCCCCGTACGCAGTATTTT

d_call: .
clone_size: .
v_call: TRBV5-1
j_call: TRBJ2-7
cdr3_aa: CASSLDGGGGQQYF
cdr3_nt: TGCGCCAGCAGCTTGGACGGGGGCGGGGGTCAGCAGTACTTC

d_call: .
clone_size: .
v_call: TRBV28
j_call: TRBJ1-1
cdr3_aa: CASIRSKAFF
cdr3_nt: TGTGCCAGCATCAGGAGTAAAGCTTTCTTT

d_call: .
clone_size: .
v_call: TRBV6-4
j_call: TRBJ2-1
cdr3_aa: CASSDSGDLTYNEQFF
cdr3_nt: TGTGCCAGCAGTGACTCGGGGGACCTCACCTACAATGAGCAGTTCTTC

d_call: TRBD1
clone_size: .
v_call: TRBV5-5
j_call: TRBJ1-5
cdr3_aa: CASSVSTGINQPQHF
cdr3_nt: TGTGCCAGCAGCGTATCGACAGGGATCAATCAGCCCCAGCATTTT

d_call: .
clone_size: many
v_call: TRBV5-1
j_call: TRBJ1-2
cdr3_aa: CASSPDRMSYGYTF
cdr3_nt: TGCGCCAGCAGCCCGGACAGAATGTCCTATGGCTACACCTTC

d_call: .
clone_size: .
v_call: TRBV2
j_call: TRBJ1-5
cdr3_aa: CASSGSKGTYSNQPQHF
cdr3_nt: TGTGCCAGTTCGGGGAGCAAGGGAACGTATAGCAATCAGCCCCAGCATTTT

d_call: TRBD2
clone_size: once
v_call: TRBV11-2
j_call: TRBJ2-5
cdr3_aa: CASSSSTSGGYTQYF
cdr3_nt: TGTGCCAGCAGCTCCTCGACTAGCGGGGGATACACCCAGTACTTC

d_call: .
clone_size: .
v_call: TRBV11-2
j_call: TRBJ1-1
cdr3_aa: CASSLKFGVTNTEAFF
cdr3_nt: TGTGCCAGCAGCTTAAAATTCGGGGTAACGAACACTGAAGCTTTCTTT

d_call: TRBD2
clone_size: .
v_call: TRBV9
j_call: TRBJ2-3
cdr3_aa: CASSLTSGPTDTQYF
cdr3_nt: TGTGCCAGCAGCCTAACTAGCGGACCCACAGATACGCAGTATTTT

d_call: .
clone_size: .
v_call: TRBV28
j_call: TRBJ2-4
cdr3_aa: CASRTGSGGNIQYF
cdr3_nt: TGTGCCAGCAGAACAGGCTCCGGAGGAAACATTCAGTACTTC

d_call: .
clone_size: .
v_call: TRBV2
j_call: TRBJ2-5
cdr3_aa: CASSEWGGETQYF
cdr3_nt: TGTGCCAGCAGTGAATGGGGCGGAGAGACCCAGTACTTC

d_call: .
clone_size: .
v_call: TRBV4-2
j_call: TRBJ2-5
cdr3_aa: CASSQAAREQETQYF
cdr3_nt: TGTGCCAGCAGCCAAGCCGCTAGAGAACAAGAGACCCAGTACTTC

d_call: .
clone_size: .
v_call: TRBV27
j_call: TRBJ1-1
cdr3_aa: CASSFGRGDTEAFF
cdr3_nt: TGTGCCAGCAGTTTTGGCAGGGGTGACACTGAAGCTTTCTTT

d_call: TRBD1
clone_size: .
v_call: TRBV5-1
j_call: TRBJ1-2
cdr3_aa: CASTSAGGVLYGYTF
cdr3_nt: TGCGCCAGCACCTCCGCAGGGGGGGTACTCTATGGCTACACCTTC

d_call: TRBD1
clone_size: .
v_call: TRBV7-9
j_call: TRBJ2-1
cdr3_aa: CASSSTGAADNEQFF
cdr3_nt: TGTGCCAGCAGCTCGACAGGGGCCGCAGACAATGAGCAGTTCTTC

d_call: .
clone_size: .
v_call: TRBV20-1
j_call: TRBJ2-7
cdr3_aa: CSASELYEQYF
cdr3_nt: TGCAGTGCCTCGGAGCTCTACGAGCAGTACTTC

d_call: TRBD1
clone_size: .
v_call: TRBV10-3
j_call: TRBJ2-7
cdr3_aa: CAISESSWDRDSYEQYF
cdr3_nt: TGTGCCATCAGTGAGTCGAGCTGGGACAGAGATTCCTACGAGCAGTACTTC

d_call: .
clone_size: .
v_call: TRBV2
j_call: TRBJ1-1
cdr3_aa: CASHRSGGYTEAFF
cdr3_nt: TGTGCCAGCCATCGCTCCGGGGGATATACTGAAGCTTTCTTT